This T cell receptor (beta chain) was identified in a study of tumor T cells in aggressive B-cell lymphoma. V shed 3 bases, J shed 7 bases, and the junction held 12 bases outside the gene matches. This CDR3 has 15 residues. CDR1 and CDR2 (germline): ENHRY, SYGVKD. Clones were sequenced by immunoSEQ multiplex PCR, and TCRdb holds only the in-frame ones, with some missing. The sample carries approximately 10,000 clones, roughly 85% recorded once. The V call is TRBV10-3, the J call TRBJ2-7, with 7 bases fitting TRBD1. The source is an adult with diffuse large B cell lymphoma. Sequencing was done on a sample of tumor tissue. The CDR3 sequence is CAISDRDRGRAEQYF. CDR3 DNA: TGTGCCATCAGTGACCGGGACAGAGGTAGGGCGGAGCAGTACTTC.